This T cell receptor (beta chain) came from a study of blood T cell repertoires in COVID-19. The CDR3 is made up of 18 amino acids. Trimming cost V 3 bases and J 3 bases, with 21 bases left between them. Germline-derived CDR1 and CDR2 are WNHNN and SYGVQD (reference sequence). How the authors handled the data: The assay estimated nucleated cells by amplifying reference gene primers. TCRdb's table, derived via immunoSEQ multiplex PCR, lists solely in-frame clones and lacks some. Clonal size and the V and J genes are those of that table, whereas D and trimming came from the DNA. The profile shows 95,000 to 110,000 clones, over 70% of them singletons.

Sequenced material: peripheral blood. V usage is TRBV10-1 and J usage is TRBJ1-3; a weak D match, TRBD1 (5 bases). The sequence came from a human donor in a cohort sampled during active or convalescent COVID-19. The chain's CDR3 is CASSEHRSTNLNGNTIYF. CDR3 nucleotide sequence: TGCGCCAGCAGTGAACACAGGTCGACCAATTTGAATGGAAACACCATATATTTT.